The 29 T cell receptor beta chains below come from one sample, sequenced in a study of cytomegalovirus exposure and HLA in healthy donors. Primers: 60 Vbeta forward and 13 Jbeta reverse. Sequenced by immunoSEQ multiplex PCR; TCRdb stores in-frame clones only, minus some. The sample shows 55,000 to 65,000 clones, approximately 79% of them seen only once. Sequenced input: PBMCs. All receptors derive from a woman aged 25 to 45 in good health and CMV-seronegative.

The rearrangement uses TRBV7-2 and TRBJ1-2; TRBD1 matches at 8 bases. Unmatched junction bases numbered 10, after V lost 7 bases and J lost 6 bases. Germline V lookup: CDR1 SGHTA, CDR2 FQGNSA. The CDR3 extends over 14 amino acids. CDR3 protein: CASTPLTGEDGYTF. The CDR3 nucleotides read TGTGCCAGCACCCCTTTGACAGGGGAGGATGGCTACACCTTC.

This sequence joins TRBV12-5 and TRBJ1-6; D uncertain. The CDR3 is 13 residues long. Per the germline V gene, CDR1 is LGHNT and CDR2 is FRNRAP. V lost 2 bases and J lost 8, with 7 bases in between. CDR3 loop: CASGLSRDSPLHF. CDR3 bases: TGTGCTAGTGGTTTGAGTCGAGATTCACCCCTCCACTTT.

This chain links TRBV19 with TRBJ1-5; D remains unclear. CDR1 and CDR2 (germline): LNHDA, SQIVND (reference sequence). Trimming cost V 5 bases and J 11 bases, with 13 bases left between them. The CDR3 contains 12 residues. The CDR3 loop is CASSFLSGAQHF. The CDR3 DNA is TGTGCCAGTAGTTTTTTGTCGGGAGCCCAGCATTTT. Filled out from reference TRBV19 and TRBJ1-5, the complete variable domain reads DGGITQSPKYLFRKEGQNVTLSCEQNLNHDAMYWYRQDPGQGLRLIYYSQIVNDFQKGDIAEGYSVSREKKESFPLTVTSAQKNPTAFYLCASSFLSGAQHFGDGTRLSIL.

This clone was observed a single time. The rearrangement uses TRBV30 and TRBJ1-5; D is possibly TRBD1 (6 bases). The germline CDR1 and CDR2 sequences are GTSNPN and SVGIG (reference sequence). Trimming took 2 bases from V and 5 from J, leaving 13 bases between them. This CDR3 region has 14 residues. This CDR3 is CAWSPQGQDQPQHF. The CDR3 coding sequence is TGTGCCTGGAGTCCACAGGGTCAGGATCAGCCCCAGCATTTT.

This clone was observed a handful of times. CDR3 DNA: TGTGCCAGCACCCACGGGCGGGAGAAAGATGAGCAGTTCTTC. Its protein product is CASTHGREKDEQFF. The chain joins TRBV25-1 to TRBJ2-1; 7 nucleotides match TRBD2. Germline V CDR1 and CDR2: MGHDK, SYGVNS. The CDR3 sequence is 14 residues long. V trimming: 7 bases; J trimming: 8 bases; junction bases outside the gene matches: 11.

Only one count was recorded for this clone. The chain has TRBV4-3 and TRBJ2-1; 11 nucleotides agree with TRBD1. CDR1 LGHNA and CDR2 YSLEER come from the germline V gene. The CDR3 runs to 13 residues. The junction had 0 bases not matched to a gene; V was cut back by 6 bases and J by 5 bases. Written as DNA, the CDR3 is TGCGCCAGCAGGGGACAGGGGGACAATGAGCAGTTCTTC. As protein: CASRGQGDNEQFF.

CDR3 loop: CASTASPDGSYGYTF. CDR3 nucleotide sequence: TGTGCCAGTACTGCCTCTCCCGACGGGTCCTATGGCTACACCTTC. The V gene is TRBV19, the J gene TRBJ1-2, with D unclear. This CDR3 is 15 amino acids long. CDR1 LNHDA and CDR2 SQIVND come from the germline V gene (reference sequence). The V and J ends lost 7 bases and 4 bases respectively, with 19 bases between them.

The V gene is TRBV7-9, the J gene TRBJ1-3, with D unresolved. Germline-derived CDR1 and CDR2 are SEHNR and FQNEAQ (reference sequence). Trimming left V 4 bases short and J 4 bases short, with 11 bases between. The CDR3 runs 14 residues. CDR3 amino acids: CASSSRSRGNTIYF. CDR3 DNA: TGTGCCAGCAGCTCAAGATCGCGGGGAAACACCATATATTTT.

The rearrangement joins TRBV11-2 to TRBJ2-5, with D unresolved. The CDR3 totals 15 residues. Germline V lookup: CDR1 SGHAT, CDR2 FQNNGV. Trimming pared 4 bases from V and 5 bases from J, leaving 17 bases between. CDR3 in DNA: TGTGCCAGCAGCTCCCGCCCAGCGCAACGGGAGACCCAGTACTTC. Translated, it gives CASSSRPAQRETQYF.

The rearrangement uses TRBV2 and TRBJ1-2, with 8 bases fitting TRBD1. CDR3 length: 13 amino acids. Trimming cost V 6 bases and J 1 base; bases outside gene matches: 1. Per the germline V gene, CDR1 is SNHLY and CDR2 is FYNNEI. The CDR3 nucleotides read TGTGCCAGCAGGGGACAGGTTAACTATGGCTACACCTTC. Translation gives CASRGQVNYGYTF.

The rearrangement uses TRBV27 and TRBJ2-1, with a possible D match to TRBD1 (6 bases). V lost 5 bases and J 7 bases, leaving 15 bases between the germline ends. The V gene's germline CDR1 is MNHEY and CDR2 SMNVEV (reference sequence). CDR3 length: 14 amino acids. The CDR3 region has the DNA TGTGCCAGCAGTCCATGGACAGAAGGGAATGAGCAGTTCTTC. As protein: CASSPWTEGNEQFF.

CDR3 bases: TGTGCCAGCTCACTTACAAAGGGACAGGGTTCCTACGAGCAGTACGTC. The encoded protein is CASSLTKGQGSYEQYV. This chain joins TRBV18 and TRBJ2-7; TRBD1 matches at 9 bases. CDR1 and CDR2 from the germline V gene are KGHSH and LQKENI. The V and J ends lost 4 bases and 1 base, in that order; junction bases with no gene match: 8. There are 16 residues in the CDR3.

The chain combines TRBV10-3 with TRBJ2-1; D might be TRBD1 (5 bases). CDR3 size: 12 residues. Trimming took 4 bases from V and 8 from J, leaving 9 bases between them. Per the germline V gene, CDR1 is ENHRY and CDR2 is SYGVKD. This chain's CDR3 is CAISGRGDEQFF. CDR3 sequence (DNA): TGTGCCATCAGTGGTAGGGGCGATGAGCAGTTCTTC.

The chain combines TRBV7-9 with TRBJ2-7; the match to TRBD1 covers 9 bases. Germline-derived CDR1 and CDR2 are SEHNR and FQNEAQ (reference sequence). Trimming at V came to 4 bases and at J to 5 bases, leaving 9 bases not matched to a gene. The CDR3 runs 15 residues. This CDR3 reads CASSSLGQGWNEQYF. DNA for the CDR3: TGTGCCAGCAGCTCCCTGGGACAGGGCTGGAACGAGCAGTACTTC.

The CDR3: CAWSQRMVRSNQPQHF. DNA for the CDR3: TGTGCCTGGAGCCAACGTATGGTCCGGAGCAATCAGCCCCAGCATTTT. The J gene is TRBJ1-5, the V gene TRBV30; no firm D call. The CDR3 runs 16 residues. Looked up from germline, CDR1 is GTSNPN and CDR2 is SVGIG (reference sequence). Trimming took off 3 bases at V and 1 base at J, with 16 bases between the two ends.

The rearrangement uses TRBV2 and TRBJ2-2, with D possibly being TRBD2 (5 bases). Germline V gene lookup returns CDR1 SNHLY and CDR2 FYNNEI. The germline V and J ends were trimmed by 4 bases and 1 base, with 7 bases remaining between them. The CDR3 runs 14 residues. CDR3 nucleotides: TGTGCCAGCAGTGCCGGAGGGAACACCGGGGAGCTGTTTTTT. Amino acids: CASSAGGNTGELFF. The full variable domain, in which reference TRBV2 and TRBJ2-2 provide the parts outside the CDR3, is EPEVTQTPSHQVTQMGQEVILRCVPISNHLYFYWYRQILGQKVEFLVSFYNNEISEKSEIFDDQFSVERPDGSNFTLKIRSTKLEDSAMYFCASSAGGNTGELFFGEGSRLTVL.

In regard to this clone: At one end the junction does not follow the germline gene, possibly because of a read error. The chain carries TRBV11-2 and TRBJ1-3; no definite D call. Germline lookup yields CDR1 SGHAT and CDR2 FQNNGV. This CDR3 spans 15 amino acids. The CDR3 nucleotides read TGTGCCAGCAGCTTAGAAGGCCGGACTGGAGACACCATATATTTT. Amino acids: CASSLEGRTGDTIYF.

Turning to this clone: An end of the junction does not agree with germline; a read error may underlie this. The V and J genes are TRBV7-9 and TRBJ2-2; 8 nucleotides line up with TRBD2. This CDR3 comprises 16 residues. Germline V gives CDR1 SEHNR, CDR2 FQNEAQ (reference sequence). The CDR3 DNA reads as TGCGCCAGCAGCCAAGGGACTAGAATGAACACCGGGGAGCTGTTTTTT. It translates to CASSQGTRMNTGELFF.

This chain joins TRBV5-1 and TRBJ1-1; 8 bases match TRBD1. The trim removed 4 bases at V and 8 bases at J, leaving 7 bases unmatched. From germline, CDR1 is SGHRS and CDR2 YFSETQ. The CDR3 extends over 13 amino acids. The CDR3 DNA reads TGCGCCAGCAGCCTGTCAGGGGGCGCGGAAGCTTTCTTT. Translating gives CASSLSGGAEAFF.

This chain links TRBV7-2 with TRBJ2-3; 13 nucleotides align to TRBD2. Germline V lookup: CDR1 SGHTA, CDR2 FQGNSA. The CDR3 spans 17 residues. V lost 5 bases, J lost 1 base, and 6 bases stayed unmatched. For the CDR3, the DNA is TGTGCCAGCAGCCCCGGACTAGCGGGAGCCCGCACAGATACGCAGTATTTT. Translation gives CASSPGLAGARTDTQYF. The full variable domain, rest sourced from reference TRBV7-2 and TRBJ2-3, is GAGVSQSPSNKVTEKGKDVELRCDPISGHTALYWYRQSLGQGLEFLIYFQGNSAPDKSGLPSDRFSAERTGGSVSTLTIQRTQQEDSAVYLCASSPGLAGARTDTQYFGPGTRLTVL.

The chain recombines TRBV16 with TRBJ1-1; D is possibly TRBD1 (5 bases). CDR3 length equals 14 residues. With 0 bases removed from V and 4 bases from J, the gap between germline ends came to 9 bases. CDR1 and CDR2 from the germline V gene are KGHSY and FQNENV. The CDR3 nucleotides read TGTGCCAGCAGCCAATCAGGGGTTGGCACTGAAGCTTTCTTT. It codes for CASSQSGVGTEAFF.

The rearrangement joins TRBV29-1 to TRBJ1-1, with 10 bases identical to TRBD1. The CDR3 loop spans 14 amino acids. J lost 0 bases, V lost 6 bases, and 4 bases had no gene match. Per germline, CDR1 SQVTM and CDR2 ANQGSEA. For the CDR3, the DNA is TGCAGCGTCGGACAGGGGGGAATGAACACTGAAGCTTTCTTT. Translated, it gives CSVGQGGMNTEAFF. Together with reference TRBV29-1 and TRBJ1-1, the CDR3 gives the full variable domain: SAVISQKPSRDICQRGTSLTIQCQVDSQVTMMFWYRQQPGQSLTLIATANQGSEATYESGFVIDKFPISRPNLTFSTLTVSNMSPEDSSIYLCSVGQGGMNTEAFFGQGTRLTVV.

The J gene is TRBJ1-2, the V gene TRBV5-6, with D uncertain. Germline V lookup: CDR1 SGHDT, CDR2 YYEEEE. Deletions cut 1 base from V and 5 bases from J, with 12 bases between. The CDR3 is 14 residues long. CDR3 nucleotides: TGTGCCAGCAGCTTGAGTCTTAAAGAGTATGGCTACACCTTC. Its protein is CASSLSLKEYGYTF.

The chain employs TRBV1 and TRBJ2-7; the table names TRBD2, a call not compared with the DNA. TRBV1 is annotated as a pseudogene. The CDR3 spans 18 residues. In DNA form, the CDR3 reads TGCACCAGCAGCCAAGATCCGGGACTAGCGGGGGACCTCTACGAGCAGTACTTC. It encodes CTSSQDPGLAGDLYEQYF.

The chain combines TRBV30 with TRBJ1-1; 7 bases fit TRBD1. CDR3 length: 14 residues. J lost 3 bases, V lost 4 bases, and 8 bases had no gene match. Germline CDR1 is GTSNPN and CDR2 is SVGIG (reference sequence). The CDR3 is CAWIGGAADTEAFF. The CDR3 DNA is TGTGCCTGGATAGGGGGCGCGGCGGACACTGAAGCTTTCTTT. Full variable domain (rest looked up from reference TRBV30 and TRBJ1-1): SQTIHQWPATLVQPVGSPLSLECTVEGTSNPNLYWYRQAAGRGLQLLFYSVGIGQISSEVPQNLSASRPQDRQFILSSKKLLLSDSGFYLCAWIGGAADTEAFFGQGTRLTVV.

The chain uses TRBV12-5 and TRBJ2-5; 10 bases are shared with TRBD2. With 4 bases clipped from V and 11 bases from J, the junction kept 13 bases outside the gene matches. Germline lookup yields CDR1 LGHNT and CDR2 FRNRAP. The CDR3 contains 15 residues. This CDR3 is CASGSNLAGVREQYF. In nucleotides, the CDR3 is TGTGCTAGTGGTTCCAATCTAGCGGGGGTTAGAGAGCAGTACTTC.

The chain employs TRBV5-4 and TRBJ1-1; the D gene is possibly TRBD1 (5 bases). Per germline, CDR1 SGHNT and CDR2 YYREEE (reference sequence). This CDR3 is 13 amino acids long. V lost 0 bases and J lost 4, with 7 bases in between. Here the CDR3 reads CASSLGQSTEAFF. The CDR3 DNA is TGTGCCAGCAGCTTGGGACAGAGCACTGAAGCTTTCTTT.

The rearrangement joins TRBV19 to TRBJ2-5; 10 bases line up with TRBD2. V lost 5 bases, J lost 6 bases, and 12 bases stayed unmatched. This CDR3 region has 16 residues. The V gene's germline CDR1 is LNHDA and CDR2 SQIVND (reference sequence). In DNA, the CDR3 is TGTGCCAGTAGTCAAGTCGAGCGGGGGGGCAGGAAGACCCAGTACTTC. Translated, it gives CASSQVERGGRKTQYF.

V and J are TRBV5-1 and TRBJ1-1; no definite D call. The CDR3 contains 14 residues. Germline CDR1 is SGHRS and CDR2 is YFSETQ. Deletions cut 7 bases from V and 1 base from J, with 14 bases between. The CDR3 loop reads CASREPRGNTEAFF. As DNA, the CDR3 is TGCGCCAGCCGAGAGCCGCGGGGGAACACTGAAGCTTTCTTT.